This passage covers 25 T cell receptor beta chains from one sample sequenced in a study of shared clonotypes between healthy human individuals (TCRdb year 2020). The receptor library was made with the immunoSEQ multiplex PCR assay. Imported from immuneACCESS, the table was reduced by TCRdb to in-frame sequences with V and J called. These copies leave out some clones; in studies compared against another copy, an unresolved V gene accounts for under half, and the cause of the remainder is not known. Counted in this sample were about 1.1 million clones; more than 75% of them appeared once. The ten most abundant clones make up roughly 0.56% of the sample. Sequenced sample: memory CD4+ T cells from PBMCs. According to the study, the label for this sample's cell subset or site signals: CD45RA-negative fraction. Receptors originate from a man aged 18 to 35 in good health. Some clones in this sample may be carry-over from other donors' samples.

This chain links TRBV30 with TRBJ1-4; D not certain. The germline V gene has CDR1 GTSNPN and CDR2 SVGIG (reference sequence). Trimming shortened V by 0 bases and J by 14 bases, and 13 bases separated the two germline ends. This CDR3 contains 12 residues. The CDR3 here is CAWSVNPRQLFF. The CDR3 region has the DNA TGTGCCTGGAGTGTAAACCCCCGTCAGCTGTTTTTT.

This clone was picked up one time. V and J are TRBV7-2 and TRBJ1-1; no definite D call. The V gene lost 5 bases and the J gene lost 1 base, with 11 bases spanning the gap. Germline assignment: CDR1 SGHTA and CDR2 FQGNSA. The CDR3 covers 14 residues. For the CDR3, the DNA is TGTGCCAGCAGCATAGAGATCCGGAACACTGAAGCTTTCTTT. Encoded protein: CASSIEIRNTEAFF.

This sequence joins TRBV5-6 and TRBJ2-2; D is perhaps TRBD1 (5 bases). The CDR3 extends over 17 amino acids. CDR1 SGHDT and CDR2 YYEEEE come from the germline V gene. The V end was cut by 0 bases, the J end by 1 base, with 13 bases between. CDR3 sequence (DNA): TGTGCCAGCAGCTTGGGGGTGGACATCCTGAACACCGGGGAGCTGTTTTTT. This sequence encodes CASSLGVDILNTGELFF.

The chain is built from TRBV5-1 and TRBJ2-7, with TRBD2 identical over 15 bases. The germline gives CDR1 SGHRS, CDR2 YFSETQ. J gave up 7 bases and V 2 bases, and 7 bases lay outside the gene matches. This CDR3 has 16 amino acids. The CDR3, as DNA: TGCGCCAGCAGCTTCGGGACTAGCGGGAGGTTGGGGGAGCAGTACTTC. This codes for CASSFGTSGRLGEQYF.

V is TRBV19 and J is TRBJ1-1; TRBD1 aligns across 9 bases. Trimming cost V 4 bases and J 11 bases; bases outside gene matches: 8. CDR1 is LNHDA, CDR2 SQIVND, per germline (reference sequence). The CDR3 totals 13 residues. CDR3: CASSTRDRVGAFF. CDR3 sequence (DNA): TGTGCCAGTAGTACCCGGGACAGGGTGGGGGCTTTCTTT.

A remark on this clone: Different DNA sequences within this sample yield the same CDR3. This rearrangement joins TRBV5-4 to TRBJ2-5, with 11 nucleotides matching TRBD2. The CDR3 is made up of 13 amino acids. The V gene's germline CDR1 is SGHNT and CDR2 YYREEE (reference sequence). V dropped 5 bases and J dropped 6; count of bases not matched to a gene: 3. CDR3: CASSPSGRQTQYF. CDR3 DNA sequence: TGTGCCAGCAGTCCTAGCGGGAGGCAGACCCAGTACTTC. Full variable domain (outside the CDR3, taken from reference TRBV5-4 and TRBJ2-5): ETGVTQSPTHLIKTRGQQVTLRCSSQSGHNTVSWYQQALGQGPQFIFQYYREEENGRGNFPPRFSGLQFPNYSSELNVNALELDDSALYLCASSPSGRQTQYFGPGTRLLVL.

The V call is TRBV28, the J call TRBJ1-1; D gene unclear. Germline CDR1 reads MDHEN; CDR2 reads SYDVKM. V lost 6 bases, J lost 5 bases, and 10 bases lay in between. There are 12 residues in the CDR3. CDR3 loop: CASSFRSTEAFF. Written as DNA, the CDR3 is TGTGCCAGCAGCTTCAGATCTACTGAAGCTTTCTTT.

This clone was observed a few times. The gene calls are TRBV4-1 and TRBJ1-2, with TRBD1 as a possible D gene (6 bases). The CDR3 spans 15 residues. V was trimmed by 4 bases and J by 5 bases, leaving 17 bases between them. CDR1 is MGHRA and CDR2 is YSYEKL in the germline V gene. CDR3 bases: TGCGCCAGCAGCCTAGGGGGACACCTTGGGTATGGCTACACCTTC. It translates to CASSLGGHLGYGYTF.

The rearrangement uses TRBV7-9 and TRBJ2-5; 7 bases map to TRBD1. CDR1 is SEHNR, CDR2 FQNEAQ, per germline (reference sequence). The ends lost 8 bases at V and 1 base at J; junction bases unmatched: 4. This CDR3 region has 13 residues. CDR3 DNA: TGTGCCAGCTTCGACAGGGCCCAAGAGACCCAGTACTTC. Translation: CASFDRAQETQYF. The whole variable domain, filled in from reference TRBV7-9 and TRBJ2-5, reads DTGVSQNPRHKITKRGQNVTFRCDPISEHNRLYWYRQTLGQGPEFLTYFQNEAQLEKSRLLSDRFSAERPKGSFSTLEIQRTEQGDSAMYLCASFDRAQETQYFGPGTRLLVL.

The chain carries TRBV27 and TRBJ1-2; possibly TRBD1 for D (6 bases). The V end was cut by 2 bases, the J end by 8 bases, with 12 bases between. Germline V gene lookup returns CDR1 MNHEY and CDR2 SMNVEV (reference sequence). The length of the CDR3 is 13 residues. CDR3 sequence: CASSLATGYGYTF. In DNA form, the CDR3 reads TGTGCCAGCAGTTTAGCAACAGGGTACGGCTACACCTTC.

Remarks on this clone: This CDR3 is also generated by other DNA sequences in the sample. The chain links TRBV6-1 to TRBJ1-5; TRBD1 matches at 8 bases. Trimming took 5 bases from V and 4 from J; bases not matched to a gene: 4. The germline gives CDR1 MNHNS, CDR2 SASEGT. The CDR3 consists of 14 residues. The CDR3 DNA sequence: TGTGCCAGCAGTCCGGACAGGGCGAATCAGCCCCAGCATTTT. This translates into CASSPDRANQPQHF.

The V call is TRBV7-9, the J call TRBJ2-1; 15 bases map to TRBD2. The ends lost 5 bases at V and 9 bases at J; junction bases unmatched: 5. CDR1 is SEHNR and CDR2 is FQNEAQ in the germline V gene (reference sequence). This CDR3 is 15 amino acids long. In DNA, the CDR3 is TGTGCCAGCAGCCCGGGACTAGCGGGAGGTCCTGAGCAGTTCTTC. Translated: CASSPGLAGGPEQFF.

In DNA, the CDR3 is TGTGCCATCAGTGGACAGAGGAGGGGCACAGATACGCAGTATTTT. It codes for CAISGQRRGTDTQYF. V usage is TRBV10-3 and J usage is TRBJ2-3; TRBD2 might be the D (6 bases). This CDR3 has 15 amino acids. CDR1 is ENHRY, CDR2 SYGVKD, per germline. The V gene lost 4 bases and the J gene lost 1 base, with 12 bases spanning the gap.

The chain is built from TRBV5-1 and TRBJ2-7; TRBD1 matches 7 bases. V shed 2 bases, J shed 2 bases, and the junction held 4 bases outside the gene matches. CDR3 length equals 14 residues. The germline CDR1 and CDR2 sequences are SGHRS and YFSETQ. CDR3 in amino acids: CASSLQGGTYEQYF. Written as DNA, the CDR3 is TGCGCCAGCAGCTTACAAGGGGGCACCTACGAGCAGTACTTC.

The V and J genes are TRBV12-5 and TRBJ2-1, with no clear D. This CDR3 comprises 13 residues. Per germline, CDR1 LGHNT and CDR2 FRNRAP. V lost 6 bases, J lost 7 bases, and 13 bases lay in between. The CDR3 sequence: CASGPRAKNEQFF. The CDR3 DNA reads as TGTGCTAGTGGCCCGAGAGCCAAGAATGAGCAGTTCTTC.

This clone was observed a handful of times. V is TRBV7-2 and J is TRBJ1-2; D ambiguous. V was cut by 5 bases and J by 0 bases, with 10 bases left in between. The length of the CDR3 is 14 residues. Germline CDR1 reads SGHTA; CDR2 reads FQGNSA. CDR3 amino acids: CASSREWSNYGYTF. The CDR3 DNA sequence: TGTGCCAGCAGCCGAGAGTGGTCTAACTATGGCTACACCTTC. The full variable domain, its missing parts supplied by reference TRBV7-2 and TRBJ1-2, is GAGVSQSPSNKVTEKGKDVELRCDPISGHTALYWYRQSLGQGLEFLIYFQGNSAPDKSGLPSDRFSAERTGGSVSTLTIQRTQQEDSAVYLCASSREWSNYGYTFGSGTRLTVV.

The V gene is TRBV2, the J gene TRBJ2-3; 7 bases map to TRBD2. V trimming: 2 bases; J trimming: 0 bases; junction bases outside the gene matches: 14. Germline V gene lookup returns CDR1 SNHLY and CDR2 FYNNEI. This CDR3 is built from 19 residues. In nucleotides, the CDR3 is TGTGCCAGCAGTGAACATCCCATTATAAGGGACTATAGCACAGATACGCAGTATTTT. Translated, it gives CASSEHPIIRDYSTDTQYF.

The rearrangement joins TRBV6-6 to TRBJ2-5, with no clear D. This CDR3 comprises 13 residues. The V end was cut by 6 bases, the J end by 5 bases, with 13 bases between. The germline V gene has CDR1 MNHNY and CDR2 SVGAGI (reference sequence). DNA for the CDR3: TGTGCCAGCAGCCCGCGAAATCCCGAGACCCAGTACTTC. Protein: CASSPRNPETQYF.

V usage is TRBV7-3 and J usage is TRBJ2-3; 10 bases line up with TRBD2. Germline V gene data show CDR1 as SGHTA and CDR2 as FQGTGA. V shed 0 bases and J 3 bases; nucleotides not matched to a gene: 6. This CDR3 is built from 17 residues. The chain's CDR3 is CASSLTGLAGDTDTQYF. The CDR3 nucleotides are TGTGCCAGCAGCTTAACGGGGCTAGCGGGAGATACAGATACGCAGTATTTT.

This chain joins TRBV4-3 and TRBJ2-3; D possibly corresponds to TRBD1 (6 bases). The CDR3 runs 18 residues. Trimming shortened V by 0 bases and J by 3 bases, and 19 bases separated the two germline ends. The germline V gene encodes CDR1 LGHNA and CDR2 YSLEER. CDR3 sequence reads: CASSQDIPRPTGTDTQYF. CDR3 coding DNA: TGCGCCAGCAGCCAAGATATCCCCCGACCTACAGGGACAGATACGCAGTATTTT.

The CDR3 DNA follows: TGTGCCAGCAGTTGGGGACTTCGGAACACTGAAGCTTTCTTT. It encodes CASSWGLRNTEAFF. The gene calls are TRBV6-5 and TRBJ1-1, with D possibly TRBD1 on 5 matching bases. The germline CDR1 and CDR2 sequences are MNHEY and SVGAGI. The CDR3 extends over 14 amino acids. V dropped 4 bases and J dropped 1 base, with 10 bases sitting between them.

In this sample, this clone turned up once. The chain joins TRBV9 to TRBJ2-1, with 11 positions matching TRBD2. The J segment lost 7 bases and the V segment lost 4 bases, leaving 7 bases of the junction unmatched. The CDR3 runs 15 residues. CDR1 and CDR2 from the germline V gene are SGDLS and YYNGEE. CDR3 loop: CASSPVLAGDNEQFF. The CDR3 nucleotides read TGTGCCAGCAGCCCAGTACTAGCGGGAGATAATGAGCAGTTCTTC.

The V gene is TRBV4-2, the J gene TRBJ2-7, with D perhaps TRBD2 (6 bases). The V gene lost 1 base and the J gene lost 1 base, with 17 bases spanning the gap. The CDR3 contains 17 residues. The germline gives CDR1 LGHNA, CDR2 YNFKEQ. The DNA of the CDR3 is TGTGCCAGCAGCCAAGCCTGGCTAGCGCCCCTGTCCTACGAGCAGTACTTC. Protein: CASSQAWLAPLSYEQYF.

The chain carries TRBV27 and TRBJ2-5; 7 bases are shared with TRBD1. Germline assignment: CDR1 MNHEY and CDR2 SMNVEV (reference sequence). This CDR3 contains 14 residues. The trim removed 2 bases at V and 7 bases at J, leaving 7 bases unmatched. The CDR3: CASSLDRVVGTQYF. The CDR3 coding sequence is TGTGCCAGCAGTTTAGACAGGGTCGTTGGGACCCAGTACTTC.

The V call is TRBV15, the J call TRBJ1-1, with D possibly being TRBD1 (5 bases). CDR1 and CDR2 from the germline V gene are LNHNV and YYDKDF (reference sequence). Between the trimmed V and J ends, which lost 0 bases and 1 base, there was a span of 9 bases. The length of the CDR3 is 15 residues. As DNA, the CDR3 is TGTGCCACCAGCAGAGATCGGGGCAAGAACACTGAAGCTTTCTTT. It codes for CATSRDRGKNTEAFF.